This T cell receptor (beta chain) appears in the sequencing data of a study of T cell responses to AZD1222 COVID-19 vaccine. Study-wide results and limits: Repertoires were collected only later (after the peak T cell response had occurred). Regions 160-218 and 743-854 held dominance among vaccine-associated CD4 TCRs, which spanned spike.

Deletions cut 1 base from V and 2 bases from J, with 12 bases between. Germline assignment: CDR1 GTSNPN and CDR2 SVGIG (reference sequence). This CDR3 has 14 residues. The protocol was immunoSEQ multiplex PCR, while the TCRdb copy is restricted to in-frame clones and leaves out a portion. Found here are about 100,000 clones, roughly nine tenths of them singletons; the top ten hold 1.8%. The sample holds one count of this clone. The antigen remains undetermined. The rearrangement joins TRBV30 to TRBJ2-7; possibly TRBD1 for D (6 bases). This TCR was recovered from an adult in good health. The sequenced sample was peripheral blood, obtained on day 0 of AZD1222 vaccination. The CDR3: CAWSGQGPPYEQYF. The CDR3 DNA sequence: TGTGCCTGGAGTGGGCAGGGGCCCCCCTACGAGCAGTACTTC.